This T cell receptor (beta chain) was recorded in a study of T cells in Graves' hyperthyroidism and ophthalmopathy. Overall study context: Initial diagnosis, before any treatment, was when peripheral blood was collected.

What was amplified from RNA transcripts were TCR beta CDR3 regions. The HTBI set primed first-round TCR CDR3 RT-PCR. TCRdb re-called the multiplex PCR reads through MiXCR, storing one row per CDR3 protein. The table has approximately 690,000 distinct CDR3 sequences, roughly 14% seen once. Trimming stripped 0 bases from V and 5 bases from J, with 3 bases between. The CDR3 is made up of 12 amino acids. Germline values: CDR1 KGHDR, CDR2 SFDVKD. Patients having uncontrolled infection, another autoimmune disease, pregnancy or lactation were not included. Diagnostic decisions used clinical symptoms, serum thyroxine and TRAb, thyroid ultrasound and orbital computed tomography. Ten or more counts support this clonotype.

This TCR was sampled from a woman aged 45-60 years with Graves' ophthalmopathy. This rearrangement joins TRBV24-1 to TRBJ2-5, with unresolved D. What was sequenced was blood. This chain's CDR3 is CATSDLHETQYF. The CDR3 DNA sequence: TGTGCCACCAGTGATTTGCACGAGACCCAGTACTTC.